This record covers a single TCR beta chain. Its target is unknown. This specimen comes from a study of memory CD4+ T cells and cytomegalovirus serostatus. Study summary: This sample comes from healthy Belgian adults, fewer than 10 CMV seropositive, around 26 seronegative. Study-wide points: Of around 160 reported CMV TCRbeta sequences, under 80 were found in memory CD4+ repertoires. The CMV-associated TCR signature appears largely within the CD4+ memory repertoire.

Single viable CD3+CD4+CD8-CD45RO+ cells were sorted as the memory CD4+ T cells. Positive selection with CD4 microbeads enriched total CD4+ T cells. Assay used: immunoSEQ multiplex PCR; TCRdb lists only in-frame clones, some missing. The repertoire holds nearly 60,000 clones, with about three quarters as singletons. The CDR3 runs 17 residues. The V gene end was trimmed by 8 bases and the J gene end by 0 bases; junction bases not matched to a gene: 13. The germline gives CDR1 MNHEY, CDR2 SMNVEV (reference sequence). The chain joins TRBV27 to TRBJ2-1; 7 positions match TRBD1. The sequence was collected from an adult in good health and CMV-seronegative. Sequenced sample: memory CD4+ T cells from blood. As DNA, the CDR3 is TGTGCCAGCCATACTAAATGGACAGGACGCTCCTACAATGAGCAGTTCTTC. Its protein is CASHTKWTGRSYNEQFF.